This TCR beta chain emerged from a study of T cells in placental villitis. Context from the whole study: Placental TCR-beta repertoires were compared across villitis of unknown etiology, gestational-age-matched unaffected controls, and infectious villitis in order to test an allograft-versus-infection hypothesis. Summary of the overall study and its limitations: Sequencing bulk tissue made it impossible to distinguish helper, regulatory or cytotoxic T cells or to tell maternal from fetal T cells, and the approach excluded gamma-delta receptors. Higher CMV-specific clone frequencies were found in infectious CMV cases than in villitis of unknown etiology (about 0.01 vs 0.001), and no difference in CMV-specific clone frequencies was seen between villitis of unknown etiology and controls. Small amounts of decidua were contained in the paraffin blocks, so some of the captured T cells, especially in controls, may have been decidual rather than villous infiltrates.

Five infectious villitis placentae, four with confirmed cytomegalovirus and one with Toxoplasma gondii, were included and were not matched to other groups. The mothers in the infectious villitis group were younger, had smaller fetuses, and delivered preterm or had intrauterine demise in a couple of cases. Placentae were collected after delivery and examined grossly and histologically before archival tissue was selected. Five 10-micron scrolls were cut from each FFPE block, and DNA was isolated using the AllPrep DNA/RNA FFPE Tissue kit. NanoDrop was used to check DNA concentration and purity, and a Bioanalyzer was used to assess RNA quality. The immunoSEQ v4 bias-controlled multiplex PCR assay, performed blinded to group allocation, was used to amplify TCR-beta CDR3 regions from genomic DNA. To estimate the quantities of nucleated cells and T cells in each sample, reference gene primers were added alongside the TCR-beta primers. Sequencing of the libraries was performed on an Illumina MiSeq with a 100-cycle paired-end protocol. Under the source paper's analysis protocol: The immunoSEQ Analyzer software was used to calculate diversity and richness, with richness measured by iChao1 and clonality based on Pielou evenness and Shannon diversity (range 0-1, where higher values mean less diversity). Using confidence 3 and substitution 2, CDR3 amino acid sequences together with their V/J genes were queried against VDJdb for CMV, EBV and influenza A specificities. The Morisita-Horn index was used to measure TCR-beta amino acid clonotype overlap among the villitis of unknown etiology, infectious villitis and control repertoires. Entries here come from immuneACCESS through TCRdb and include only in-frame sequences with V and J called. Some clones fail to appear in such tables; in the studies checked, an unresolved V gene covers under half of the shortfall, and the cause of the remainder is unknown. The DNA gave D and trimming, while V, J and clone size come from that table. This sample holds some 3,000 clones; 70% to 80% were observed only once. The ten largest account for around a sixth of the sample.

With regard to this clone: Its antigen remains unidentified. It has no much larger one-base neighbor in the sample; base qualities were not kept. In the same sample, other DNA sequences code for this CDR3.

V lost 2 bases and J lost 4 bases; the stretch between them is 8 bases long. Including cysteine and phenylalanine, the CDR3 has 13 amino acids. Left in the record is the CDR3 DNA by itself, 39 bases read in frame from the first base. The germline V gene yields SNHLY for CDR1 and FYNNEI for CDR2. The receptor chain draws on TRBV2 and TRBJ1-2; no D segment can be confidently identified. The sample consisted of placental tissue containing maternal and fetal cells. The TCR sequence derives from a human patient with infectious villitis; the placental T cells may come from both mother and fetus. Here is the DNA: TGTGCCAGCAGTGAAAAGGTTATCTATGGCTACACCTTC. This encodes CASSEKVIYGYTF.